This entry lists 2 T cell receptor beta chains sequenced from one sample in a study of blood T cell repertoires in COVID-19. Method: immunoSEQ multiplex PCR; TCRdb's copy keeps in-frame clones and lacks some. The data show roughly 300,000 clones, approximately 85% seen once. The specimen was peripheral blood. These receptors came from a woman aged 50 to 60 with acute or convalescent COVID-19.

J is TRBJ1-2 and V is TRBV28; D remains ambiguous. CDR3 length: 13 residues. CDR1 and CDR2 (germline): MDHEN, SYDVKM. V lost 4 bases and J 4 bases, leaving 10 bases between the germline ends. The CDR3 sequence is CASSSGEGYGYTF. CDR3 bases: TGTGCCAGCAGTTCCGGTGAGGGCTATGGCTACACCTTC.

The CDR3 DNA sequence: TGTGCCAGCAGCTCCCCTGTAGCGGGAGGTGGGTACGAGCAGTACTTC. Translation gives CASSSPVAGGGYEQYF. V usage is TRBV7-2 and J usage is TRBJ2-7; 10 bases match TRBD2. This CDR3 region has 16 residues. CDR1 SGHTA and CDR2 FQGNSA come from the germline V gene. Losses at the gene ends were 4 bases for V and 4 bases for J; bases not matched to a gene: 10. Complete variable domain (other parts from reference TRBV7-2 and TRBJ2-7): GAGVSQSPSNKVTEKGKDVELRCDPISGHTALYWYRQSLGQGLEFLIYFQGNSAPDKSGLPSDRFSAERTGGSVSTLTIQRTQQEDSAVYLCASSSPVAGGGYEQYFGPGTRLTVT.